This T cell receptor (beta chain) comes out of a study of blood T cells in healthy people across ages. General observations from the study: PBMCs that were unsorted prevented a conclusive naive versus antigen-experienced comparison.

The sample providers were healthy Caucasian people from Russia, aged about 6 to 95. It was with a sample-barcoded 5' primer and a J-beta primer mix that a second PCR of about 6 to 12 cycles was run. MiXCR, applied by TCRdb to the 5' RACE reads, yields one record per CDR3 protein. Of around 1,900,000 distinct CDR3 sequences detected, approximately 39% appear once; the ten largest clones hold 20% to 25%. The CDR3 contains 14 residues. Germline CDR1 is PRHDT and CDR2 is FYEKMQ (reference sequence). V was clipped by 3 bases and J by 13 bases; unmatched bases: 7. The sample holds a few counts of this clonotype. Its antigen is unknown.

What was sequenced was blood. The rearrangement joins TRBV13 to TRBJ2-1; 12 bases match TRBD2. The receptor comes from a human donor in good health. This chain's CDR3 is CASSFASGGETQFF. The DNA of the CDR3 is TGTGCCAGCAGCTTCGCTAGCGGGGGGGAGACCCAGTTCTTC.